A selection of T cell receptor beta chains follows, all from one sample in a study of T-cell reconstitution after alpha-beta-depleted transplantation in children. Using its own MiXCR run on the PCR reads, TCRdb lists one record per CDR3 protein. The sample lists a few hundred thousand distinct CDR3 sequences, 10% occurring once. The source material was PBMCs from the stem cell graft donor, sampled from the stem cell graft. These receptors came from a human donor who donated a stem cell graft to a child with acute lymphoblastic leukemia. The CDR3 runs from the conserved cysteine through the conserved F or W. Fields, in order: J gene, V gene, D gene, clone size, CDR3 protein, CDR3 DNA. The D gene is left open where the match is weak. For some rows the clone size is stated as once, few or many, or as a class when expanded; others skip it.

TRBJ1-1 TRBV12-3/TRBV12-4 NA many CASSLQGHEAFF TGTGCCAGCAGTTTACAGGGCCATGAAGCTTTCTTT
TRBJ1-4 TRBV4-1 NA few CASSQGGVGEKLFF TGCGCCAGCAGCCAAGGAGGGGTTGGTGAAAAACTGTTTTTT
TRBJ2-3 TRBV7-2 NA few CASSPLPTDTQYF TGTGCCAGCAGCCCGCTTCCCACAGATACGCAGTATTTT
TRBJ1-3 TRBV5-1 TRBD1 few CASSLTGTEGNTIYF TGCGCCAGCAGCTTGACCGGGACAGAGGGAAACACCATATATTTT
TRBJ2-5 TRBV18 NA NA CASSPPGIRRETQYF TGTGCCAGCTCACCACCGGGTATCCGCCGAGAGACCCAGTACTTC
TRBJ2-1 TRBV5-1 NA NA CASSFDGGNEQFF TGCGCCAGCAGCTTCGACGGGGGCAATGAGCAGTTCTTC
TRBJ2-2 TRBV7-8 NA few CASSLIGRVDTGELFF TGTGCCAGCAGCTTAATCGGCAGGGTGGACACCGGGGAGCTGTTTTTT
TRBJ1-1 TRBV27 NA few CASSFGGSRTEAFF TGTGCCAGCAGTTTCGGGGGTTCACGGACTGAAGCTTTCTTT
TRBJ1-4 TRBV2 NA few CASSAGSTNEKLFF TGTGCCAGCAGTGCGGGATCAACTAATGAAAAACTGTTTTTT
TRBJ2-6 TRBV27 TRBD1 NA CASSLRDRGTNVLTF TGTGCCAGCAGTTTAAGGGACAGGGGTACCAACGTCCTGACTTTC
TRBJ2-3 TRBV9 NA many CASSVASGGTDTQYF TGTGCCAGCAGCGTAGCTTCAGGGGGCACAGATACGCAGTATTTT
TRBJ1-4 TRBV4-3 NA many CASSQDARRNEKLFF TGCGCCAGCAGCCAAGATGCACGCCGTAATGAAAAACTGTTTTTT
TRBJ2-7 TRBV7-9 TRBD1 few CASSPNLGQGYEQYF TGTGCCAGCAGCCCAAACCTGGGACAGGGTTACGAGCAGTACTTC
TRBJ2-1 TRBV5-1 NA many CASSEGSIDNEQFF TGCGCCAGCAGCGAGGGCAGCATCGACAATGAGCAGTTCTTC
TRBJ2-7 TRBV10-3 TRBD2 NA CAISGPPGLATYEQYF TGTGCCATCAGTGGGCCCCCGGGACTAGCAACCTACGAGCAGTACTTC